Listed here are 22 T cell receptor beta chains from one sample, sequenced in a study of T cell responses to AZD1222 COVID-19 vaccine. The repertoire was sequenced with immunoSEQ multiplex PCR; TCRdb's copy has only in-frame clones and lacks some. The sample yields 150,000 to 200,000 clones, 75% to 90% seen once. The sequencing used peripheral blood, collected on day 0 of MenACWY control vaccination. The receptors come from an adult in good health.

The chain recombines TRBV5-8 with TRBJ1-5, with D unresolved. V was clipped by 5 bases and J by 6 bases, with 21 bases between them. There are 16 residues in the CDR3. Germline loops: CDR1 SGHTS, CDR2 YDEGEE. CDR3 in DNA: TGTGCCAGCAGTCCCGGCGGCGCCGGGGAGGGTCAGCCCCAGCATTTT. Translating gives CASSPGGAGEGQPQHF.

In this sample, this clone turned up once. The chain is built from TRBV7-9 and TRBJ1-2; no reliable D call. The CDR3 covers 13 residues. V lost 2 bases and J 4 bases, leaving 8 bases between the germline ends. Germline CDR1 SEHNR, CDR2 FQNEAQ (reference sequence). CDR3 DNA sequence: TGTGCCAGCAGCTTACAGGACGGCTATGGCTACACCTTC. This gives the protein CASSLQDGYGYTF. Filled out from reference TRBV7-9 and TRBJ1-2, the complete variable domain reads DTGVSQNPRHKITKRGQNVTFRCDPISEHNRLYWYRQTLGQGPEFLTYFQNEAQLEKSRLLSDRFSAERPKGSFSTLEIQRTEQGDSAMYLCASSLQDGYGYTFGSGTRLTVV.

The chain carries TRBV5-1 and TRBJ1-1; a possible D gene is TRBD1 (5 bases). The CDR3 spans 14 residues. The germline CDR1 and CDR2 sequences are SGHRS and YFSETQ. Trimming removed 0 bases at V and 2 bases at J, with 8 bases between. Here the CDR3 DNA reads TGCGCCAGCAGCTTGGGAGACAGAAACACTGAAGCTTTCTTT. The encoded protein is CASSLGDRNTEAFF.

The genes are TRBV2 and TRBJ1-1, with D hard to call. Trimming removed 6 bases at V and 7 bases at J, with 9 bases between. CDR1 and CDR2 (germline): SNHLY, FYNNEI. The CDR3 is 11 amino acids. The CDR3: CASRDGFEAFF. The DNA for the CDR3 is TGTGCCAGCAGGGACGGGTTTGAAGCTTTCTTT. The full variable domain, rest sourced from reference TRBV2 and TRBJ1-1, is EPEVTQTPSHQVTQMGQEVILRCVPISNHLYFYWYRQILGQKVEFLVSFYNNEISEKSEIFDDQFSVERPDGSNFTLKIRSTKLEDSAMYFCASRDGFEAFFGQGTRLTVV.

This chain joins TRBV30 and TRBJ1-2; the D gene is possibly TRBD1 (6 bases). Germline CDR1 and CDR2: GTSNPN and SVGIG (reference sequence). V lost 3 bases and J lost 2, with 22 bases in between. The CDR3 contains 17 residues. Here the CDR3 DNA reads TGTGCCTGGAGCCCGCTGGGAACTATGAGGGGGAACTATGGCTACACCTTC. Translation gives CAWSPLGTMRGNYGYTF.

V is TRBV5-1 and J is TRBJ2-1; 14 bases align to TRBD2. Looked up from germline, CDR1 is SGHRS and CDR2 is YFSETQ. This CDR3 contains 15 residues. V shed 4 bases and J 8 bases; nucleotides not matched to a gene: 5. CDR3 nucleotides: TGCGCCAGCAGCAGGGGACTAGCGGGAGTGGATGAGCAGTTCTTC. Residues: CASSRGLAGVDEQFF.

The chain couples TRBV28 to TRBJ1-4, with TRBD1 matching over 8 bases. V shed 3 bases and J 5 bases; nucleotides not matched to a gene: 5. In germline, CDR1 is MDHEN, CDR2 SYDVKM. The CDR3 consists of 15 residues. The CDR3 sequence: CASSFGTGINEKLFF. CDR3 sequence (DNA): TGTGCCAGCAGTTTCGGGACAGGAATAAATGAAAAACTGTTTTTT.

The rearrangement links TRBV14 to TRBJ2-1; unclear D gene. Germline V CDR1 and CDR2: SGHDN, FVKESK. Between the trimmed V and J ends, which lost 1 base and 2 bases, there was a span of 6 bases. CDR3 length: 14 amino acids. The CDR3 loop reads CASSQGVAYNEQFF. CDR3 DNA: TGTGCCAGCAGCCAAGGTGTAGCCTACAATGAGCAGTTCTTC.

Of note for this clone: The sample holds other DNA sequences that translate to the same CDR3. The CDR3 DNA reads as TGCGCCAGCAGCCAAGAGGGGACAGGTCCCTACGAGCAGTACTTC. Translation: CASSQEGTGPYEQYF. The chain employs TRBV4-1 and TRBJ2-7; 8 bases match TRBD1. The CDR3 runs to 15 residues. The germline gives CDR1 MGHRA, CDR2 YSYEKL. V trimming: 0 bases; J trimming: 2 bases; junction bases outside the gene matches: 3.

V gene TRBV6-5 combines with J gene TRBJ1-1; the D gene is possibly TRBD1 (6 bases). This CDR3 region has 14 residues. Germline V gene data show CDR1 as MNHEY and CDR2 as SVGAGI. The V end lost 2 bases, the J end lost 4 bases, and 11 bases lay between the germline ends. CDR3 bases: TGTGCCAGCAGTTACGCCGGGGGCTTCACTGAAGCTTTCTTT. Its translation is CASSYAGGFTEAFF.

The rearrangement links TRBV5-1 to TRBJ1-1; D unresolved. There are 15 residues in the CDR3. The germline V gene encodes CDR1 SGHRS and CDR2 YFSETQ. The V end lost 3 bases, the J end lost 0 bases, and 12 bases lay between the germline ends. The CDR3 reads CASSSLDFMNTEAFF. Here the CDR3 DNA reads TGCGCCAGCAGCTCGCTCGATTTTATGAACACTGAAGCTTTCTTT.

Worth noting for this clone: Other DNA sequences in the sample encode the same CDR3. This chain connects TRBV2 to TRBJ2-7; weak D call: TRBD1 (5 bases). Trimming cost V 3 bases and J 2 bases, with 8 bases left between them. CDR3 length equals 13 residues. Looked up from germline, CDR1 is SNHLY and CDR2 is FYNNEI. The CDR3 region has the DNA TGTGCCAGCAGTGATCAGGGAACCTACGAGCAGTACTTC. This sequence encodes CASSDQGTYEQYF.

This sequence joins TRBV7-9 and TRBJ2-1; the match to TRBD2 covers 7 bases. Germline V CDR1 and CDR2: SEHNR, FQNEAQ (reference sequence). This CDR3 contains 17 residues. Trimming removed 5 bases from V and 0 bases from J; junction bases left unmatched: 10. CDR3 in DNA: TGTGCCAGCAGCCCCGGACCCGCGGGAGCCTCCTACAATGAGCAGTTCTTC. Translation gives CASSPGPAGASYNEQFF.

The J gene is TRBJ1-6, the V gene TRBV6-5, with 7 bases fitting TRBD1. Trimming took 8 bases from V and 9 from J; bases not matched to a gene: 13. CDR1 is MNHEY, CDR2 SVGAGI, per germline. This CDR3 region has 15 residues. CDR3 residues: CASRKSGGGVSPLHF. In DNA, the CDR3 is TGTGCCAGCCGCAAATCGGGAGGGGGCGTTTCACCCCTCCACTTT.

V usage is TRBV5-1 and J usage is TRBJ1-6; 7 bases map to TRBD1. In germline, CDR1 is SGHRS, CDR2 YFSETQ. This CDR3 region has 14 residues. The V and J ends lost 4 bases and 8 bases, in that order; junction bases with no gene match: 6. CDR3 DNA sequence: TGCGCCAGCAGCATTGGACAGGCCGATTCACCCCTCCACTTT. Translation gives CASSIGQADSPLHF.

V is TRBV7-9 and J is TRBJ2-3; 9 nucleotides match TRBD2. From germline, CDR1 is SEHNR and CDR2 FQNEAQ (reference sequence). Trimming at V came to 6 bases and at J to 0 bases, leaving 4 bases not matched to a gene. The CDR3 is made up of 15 amino acids. CDR3 residues: CASSPSGASTDTQYF. The CDR3, as DNA: TGTGCCAGCAGTCCTAGCGGGGCTAGCACAGATACGCAGTATTTT.

This chain's CDR3 is CASSSTRDFNTGELFF. CDR3 DNA sequence: TGCGCCAGCAGCTCGACCCGGGACTTCAACACCGGGGAGCTGTTTTTT. The V gene is TRBV4-3, the J gene TRBJ2-2; D possibly corresponds to TRBD2 (6 bases). Germline-derived CDR1 and CDR2 are LGHNA and YSLEER. This CDR3 comprises 16 residues. Deletions cut 5 bases from V and 2 bases from J, with 15 bases between.

The chain couples TRBV9 to TRBJ1-4, with TRBD1 matching 9 bases. The CDR3 consists of 15 residues. CDR1 and CDR2 from the germline V gene are SGDLS and YYNGEE. Germline trimming cut 5 bases from V and 5 bases from J; bases unmatched to any gene: 7. The CDR3 coding sequence is TGTGCCAGCAGTGCCTTTGGGACAGGGAATGAAAAACTGTTTTTT. Its protein product is CASSAFGTGNEKLFF.

The chain has TRBV6-2 or TRBV6-3 and TRBJ2-2; tentatively, D is TRBD2 (6 bases). The V end was cut by 5 bases, the J end by 5 bases, with 15 bases between. This CDR3 is built from 15 residues. CDR1 and CDR2 (germline): MNHEY, SVGEGT. The CDR3 reads CASSLLVAGTGELFF. The CDR3 DNA reads as TGTGCCAGCAGTCTCCTAGTTGCGGGGACCGGGGAGCTGTTTTTT.

The chain combines TRBV23-1 with TRBJ2-7; D perhaps matches TRBD2 (5 bases). TRBV23-1 is filed as an ORF, its function uncertain. V gave up 8 bases and J gave up 12 bases, with 17 bases separating them. CDR3 length: 11 amino acids. The CDR3: CASGRAVPGYF. The DNA of the CDR3 is TGCGCCAGCGGGCGGGCTGTTCCCGGGTACTTC.

The CDR3 is CASSQWQGDNEQFF. As DNA, the CDR3 is TGTGCCAGCAGCCAATGGCAGGGCGACAATGAGCAGTTCTTC. This sequence joins TRBV14 and TRBJ2-1, with D tentatively TRBD1 (5 bases). Trimming took 2 bases from V and 5 from J, leaving 10 bases between them. The CDR3 covers 14 residues. Germline V gives CDR1 SGHDN, CDR2 FVKESK.

The genes are TRBV2 and TRBJ1-2; D not certain. The germline V gene encodes CDR1 SNHLY and CDR2 FYNNEI. With 0 bases removed from V and 8 bases from J, the gap between germline ends came to 7 bases. The CDR3 contains 12 residues. CDR3 sequence reads: CASSEARWGYTF. The CDR3 DNA is TGTGCCAGCAGTGAAGCCCGGTGGGGCTACACCTTC.